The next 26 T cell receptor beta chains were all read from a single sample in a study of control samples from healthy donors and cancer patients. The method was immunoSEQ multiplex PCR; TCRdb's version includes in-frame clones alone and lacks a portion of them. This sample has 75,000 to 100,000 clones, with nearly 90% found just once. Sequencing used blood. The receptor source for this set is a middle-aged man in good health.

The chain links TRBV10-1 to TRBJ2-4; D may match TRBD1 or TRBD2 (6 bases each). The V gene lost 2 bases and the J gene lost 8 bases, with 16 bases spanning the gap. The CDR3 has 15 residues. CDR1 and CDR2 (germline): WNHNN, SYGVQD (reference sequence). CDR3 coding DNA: TGCGCCAGCAGTGAGACGGGGGCCTCTGGGGACATTCAGTACTTC. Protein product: CASSETGASGDIQYF.

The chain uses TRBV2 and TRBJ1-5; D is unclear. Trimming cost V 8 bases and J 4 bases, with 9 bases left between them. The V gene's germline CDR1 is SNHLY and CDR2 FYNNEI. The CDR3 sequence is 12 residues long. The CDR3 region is CASDNVNQPQHF. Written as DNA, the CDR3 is TGTGCCAGCGATAACGTAAATCAGCCCCAGCATTTT.

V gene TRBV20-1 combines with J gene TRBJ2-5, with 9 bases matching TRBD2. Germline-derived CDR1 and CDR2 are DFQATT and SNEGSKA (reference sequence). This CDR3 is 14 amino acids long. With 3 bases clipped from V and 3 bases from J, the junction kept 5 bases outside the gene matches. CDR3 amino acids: CSASPSGVEETQYF. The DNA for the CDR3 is TGCAGTGCTAGTCCTAGCGGGGTAGAAGAGACCCAGTACTTC.

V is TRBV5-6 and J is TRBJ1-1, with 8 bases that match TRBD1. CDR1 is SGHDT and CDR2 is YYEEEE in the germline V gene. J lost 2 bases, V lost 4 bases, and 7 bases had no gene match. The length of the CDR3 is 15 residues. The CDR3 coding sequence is TGTGCCAGCAGCCATGCAGGGGGCTATAACACTGAAGCTTTCTTT. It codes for CASSHAGGYNTEAFF.

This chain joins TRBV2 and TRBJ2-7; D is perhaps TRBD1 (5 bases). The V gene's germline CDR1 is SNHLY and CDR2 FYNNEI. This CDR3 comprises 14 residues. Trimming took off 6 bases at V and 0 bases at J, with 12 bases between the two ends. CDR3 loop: CASRETVDSYEQYF. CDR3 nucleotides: TGTGCCAGCAGGGAGACAGTAGACTCCTACGAGCAGTACTTC.

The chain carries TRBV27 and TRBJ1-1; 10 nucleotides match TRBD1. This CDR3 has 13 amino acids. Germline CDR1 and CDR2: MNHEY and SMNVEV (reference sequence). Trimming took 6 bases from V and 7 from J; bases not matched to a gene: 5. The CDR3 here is CASRGQGYIEAFF. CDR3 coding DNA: TGTGCCAGCAGGGGACAGGGGTATATTGAAGCTTTCTTT.

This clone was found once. In DNA form, the CDR3 reads TGTGCCAGTAGTATTAGGGGCGGTCACGGGGAGCTGTTTTTT. Residues: CASSIRGGHGELFF. The chain recombines TRBV19 with TRBJ2-2, with D possibly matching TRBD1 (5 bases). There are 14 residues in the CDR3. The V gene's germline CDR1 is LNHDA and CDR2 SQIVND (reference sequence). Trimming took 3 bases from V and 7 from J, leaving 12 bases between them.

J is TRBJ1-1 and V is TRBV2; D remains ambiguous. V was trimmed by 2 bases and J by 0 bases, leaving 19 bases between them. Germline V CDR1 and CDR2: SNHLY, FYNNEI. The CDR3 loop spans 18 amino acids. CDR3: CASSEILGVSRMNTEAFF. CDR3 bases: TGTGCCAGCAGTGAAATTCTCGGGGTTTCCCGAATGAACACTGAAGCTTTCTTT.

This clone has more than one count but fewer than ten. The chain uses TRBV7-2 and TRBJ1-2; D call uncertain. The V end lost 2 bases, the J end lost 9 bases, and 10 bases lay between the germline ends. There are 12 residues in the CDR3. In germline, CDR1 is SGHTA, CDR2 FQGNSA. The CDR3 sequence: CASSLIPMSYTF. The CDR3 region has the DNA TGTGCCAGCAGCTTAATTCCTATGAGCTACACCTTC.

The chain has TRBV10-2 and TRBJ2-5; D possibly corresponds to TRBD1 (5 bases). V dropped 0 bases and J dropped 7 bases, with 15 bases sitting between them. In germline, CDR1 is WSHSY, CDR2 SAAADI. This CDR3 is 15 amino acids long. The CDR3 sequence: CASSESKGHRRTQYF. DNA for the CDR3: TGCGCCAGCAGTGAGTCGAAAGGACACCGGAGGACCCAGTACTTC.

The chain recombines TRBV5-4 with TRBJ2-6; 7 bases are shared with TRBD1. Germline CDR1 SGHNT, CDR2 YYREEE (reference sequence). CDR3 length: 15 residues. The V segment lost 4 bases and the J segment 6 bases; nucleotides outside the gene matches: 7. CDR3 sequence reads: CASSLETGTANVLTF. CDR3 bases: TGTGCCAGCAGCCTGGAGACAGGGACGGCCAACGTCCTGACTTTC.

For the CDR3, the DNA is TGTGCCAGTAGTCCAGGGGGGGGTTTCCCCTACGAGCAGTACTTC. This codes for CASSPGGGFPYEQYF. The gene calls are TRBV19 and TRBJ2-7; D is tentatively TRBD1 or TRBD2 (7 bases each). Germline V CDR1 and CDR2: LNHDA, SQIVND (reference sequence). V was shortened by 5 bases and J by 2 bases, with 16 bases between the two germline ends. The CDR3 runs to 15 residues.

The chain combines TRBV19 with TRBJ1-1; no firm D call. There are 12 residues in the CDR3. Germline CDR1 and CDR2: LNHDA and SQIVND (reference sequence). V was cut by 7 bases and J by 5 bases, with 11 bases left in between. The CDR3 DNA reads TGTGCCAGTACCGAAGGTCGGACTGAAGCTTTCTTT. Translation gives CASTEGRTEAFF.

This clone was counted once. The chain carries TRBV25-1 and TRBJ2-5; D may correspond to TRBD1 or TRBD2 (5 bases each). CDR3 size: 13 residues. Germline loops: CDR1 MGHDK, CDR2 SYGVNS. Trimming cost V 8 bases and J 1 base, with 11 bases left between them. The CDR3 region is CASGDGSQETQYF. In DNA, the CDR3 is TGTGCCAGCGGGGACGGAAGCCAAGAGACCCAGTACTTC. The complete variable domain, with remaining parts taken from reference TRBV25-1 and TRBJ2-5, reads EADIYQTPRYLVIGTGKKITLECSQTMGHDKMYWYQQDPGMELHLIHYSYGVNSTEKGDLSSESTVSRIRTEHFPLTLESARPSHTSQYLCASGDGSQETQYFGPGTRLLVL.

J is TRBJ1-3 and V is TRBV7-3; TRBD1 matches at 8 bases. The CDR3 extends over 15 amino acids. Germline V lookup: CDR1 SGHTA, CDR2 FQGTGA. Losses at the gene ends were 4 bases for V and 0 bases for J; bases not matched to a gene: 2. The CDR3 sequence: CASSSGTGSGNTIYF. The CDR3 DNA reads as TGTGCCAGCAGCTCAGGGACAGGCTCTGGAAACACCATATATTTT.

CDR3 bases: TGCGCCAGCAGTGAGTCCGACAGAAATCAGCCCCAGCATTTT. Translating it yields CASSESDRNQPQHF. The J gene is TRBJ1-5, the V gene TRBV10-2, with D perhaps matching TRBD1 (5 bases). This CDR3 is 14 amino acids long. V shed 0 bases and J shed 4 bases, with 7 bases lying between them. The V gene's germline CDR1 is WSHSY and CDR2 SAAADI.

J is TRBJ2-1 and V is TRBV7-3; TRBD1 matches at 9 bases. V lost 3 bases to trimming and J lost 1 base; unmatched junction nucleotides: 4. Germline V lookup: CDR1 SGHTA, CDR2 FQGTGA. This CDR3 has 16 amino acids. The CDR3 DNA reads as TGTGCCAGCAGCTTTTCCGGGACAGGGTCCTACAATGAGCAGTTCTTC. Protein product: CASSFSGTGSYNEQFF.

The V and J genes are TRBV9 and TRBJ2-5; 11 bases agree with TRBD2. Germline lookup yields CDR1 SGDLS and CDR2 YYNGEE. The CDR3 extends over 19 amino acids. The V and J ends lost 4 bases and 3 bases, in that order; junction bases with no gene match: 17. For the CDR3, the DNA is TGTGCCAGCAGCCCACCTGGTTGGCTAGCGGGGGGCTCGGAAGAGACCCAGTACTTC. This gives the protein CASSPPGWLAGGSEETQYF. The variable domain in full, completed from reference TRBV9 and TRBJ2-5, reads DSGVTQTPKHLITATGQRVTLRCSPRSGDLSVYWYQQSLDQGLQFLIQYYNGEERAKGNILERFSAQQFPDLHSELNLSSLELGDSALYFCASSPPGWLAGGSEETQYFGPGTRLLVL.

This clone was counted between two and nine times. The CDR3 DNA reads TGTGCCAGCAGTGTGACAGGGGCGGCCGGCTACAATCAGCCCCAGCATTTT. Its translation is CASSVTGAAGYNQPQHF. The chain employs TRBV6-1 and TRBJ1-5; 8 bases fit TRBD1. This CDR3 is 17 amino acids long. CDR1 and CDR2 from the germline V gene are MNHNS and SASEGT. The V segment lost 4 bases and the J segment 3 bases; nucleotides outside the gene matches: 11.

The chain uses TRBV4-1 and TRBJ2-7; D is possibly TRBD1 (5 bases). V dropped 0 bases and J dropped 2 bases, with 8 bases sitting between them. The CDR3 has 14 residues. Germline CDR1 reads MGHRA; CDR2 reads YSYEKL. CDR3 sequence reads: CASSQDRVAYEQYF. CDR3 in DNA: TGCGCCAGCAGCCAAGACAGGGTTGCCTACGAGCAGTACTTC.

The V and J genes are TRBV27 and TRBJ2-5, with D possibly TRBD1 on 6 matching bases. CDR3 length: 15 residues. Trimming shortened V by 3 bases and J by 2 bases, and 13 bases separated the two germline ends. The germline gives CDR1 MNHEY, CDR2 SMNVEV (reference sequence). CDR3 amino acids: CASSFGQRGQETQYF. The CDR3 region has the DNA TGTGCCAGCAGTTTTGGACAGAGAGGGCAAGAGACCCAGTACTTC.

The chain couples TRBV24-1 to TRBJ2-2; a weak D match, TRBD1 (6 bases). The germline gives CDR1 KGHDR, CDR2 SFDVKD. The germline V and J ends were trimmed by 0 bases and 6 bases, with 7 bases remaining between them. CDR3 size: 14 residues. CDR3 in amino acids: CATSDLTGSGELFF. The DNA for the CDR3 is TGTGCCACCAGTGATTTGACAGGGTCCGGGGAGCTGTTTTTT.

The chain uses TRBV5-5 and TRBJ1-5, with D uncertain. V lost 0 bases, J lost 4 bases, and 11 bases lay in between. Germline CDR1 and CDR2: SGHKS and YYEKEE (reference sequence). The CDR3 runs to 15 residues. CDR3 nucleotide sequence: TGTGCCAGCAGCTTGGCCGGGAACAGTAATCAGCCCCAGCATTTT. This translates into CASSLAGNSNQPQHF.

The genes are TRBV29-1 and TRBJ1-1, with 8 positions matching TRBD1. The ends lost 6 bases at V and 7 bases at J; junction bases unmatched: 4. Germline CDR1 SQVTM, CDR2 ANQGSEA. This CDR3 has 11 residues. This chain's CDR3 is CSVRTGLEAFF. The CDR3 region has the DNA TGCAGCGTCCGGACAGGGCTTGAAGCTTTCTTT.

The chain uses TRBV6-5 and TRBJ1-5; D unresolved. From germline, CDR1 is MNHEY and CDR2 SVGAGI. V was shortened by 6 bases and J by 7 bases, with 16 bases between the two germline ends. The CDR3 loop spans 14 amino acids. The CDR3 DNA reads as TGTGCCAGCAGGCGAGGAGGGATCGAACAGCCCCAGCATTTT. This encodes CASRRGGIEQPQHF.

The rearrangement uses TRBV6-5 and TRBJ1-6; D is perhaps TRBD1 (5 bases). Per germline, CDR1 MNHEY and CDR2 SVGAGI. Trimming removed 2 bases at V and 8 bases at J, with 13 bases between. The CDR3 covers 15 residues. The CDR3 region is CASSYGDSPYSPLHF. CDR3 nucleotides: TGTGCCAGCAGTTACGGAGACAGCCCTTATTCACCCCTCCACTTT.